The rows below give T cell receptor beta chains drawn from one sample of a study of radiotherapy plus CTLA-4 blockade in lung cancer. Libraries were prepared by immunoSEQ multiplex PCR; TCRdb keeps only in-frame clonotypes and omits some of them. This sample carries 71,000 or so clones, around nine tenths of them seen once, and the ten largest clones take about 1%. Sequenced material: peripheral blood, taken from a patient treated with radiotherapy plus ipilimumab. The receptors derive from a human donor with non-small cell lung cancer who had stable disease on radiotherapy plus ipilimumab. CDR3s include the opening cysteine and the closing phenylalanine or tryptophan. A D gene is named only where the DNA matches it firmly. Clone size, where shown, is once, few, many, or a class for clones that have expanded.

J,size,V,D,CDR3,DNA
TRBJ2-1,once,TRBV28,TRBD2,CASRAAGGRYEQFF,TGTGCCAGCCGAGCAGCGGGAGGTCGATATGAGCAGTTCTTC
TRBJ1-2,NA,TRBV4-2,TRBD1,CASSQTLQARQGYGYTF,TGTGCCAGCAGCCAAACCCTACAGGCTCGACAGGGGTATGGCTACACCTTC
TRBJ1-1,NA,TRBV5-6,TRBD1,CASSVYRGSRNRAFF,TGTGCCAGCAGCGTTTACAGGGGGAGCCGAAATCGGGCTTTCTTT
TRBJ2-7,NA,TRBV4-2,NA,CASSQTTGLAQFYEQYF,TGTGCCAGCAGCCAGACTACAGGTTTAGCCCAGTTCTACGAGCAGTACTTC
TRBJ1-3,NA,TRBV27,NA,CASSSGLTTGNTIYF,TGTGCCAGCAGTTCCGGCCTAACAACTGGAAACACCATATATTTT
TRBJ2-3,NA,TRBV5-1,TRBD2,CASSSGLGRGSDTQYF,TGCGCCAGCAGCTCCGGACTAGGGAGGGGTTCAGATACGCAGTATTTT
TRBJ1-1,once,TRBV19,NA,CASSPTTAMNTEAFF,TGTGCCAGTAGTCCGACGACGGCCATGAACACTGAAGCTTTCTTT
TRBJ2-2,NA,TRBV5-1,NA,CASSLVTGNTGELFF,TGCGCCAGCAGCTTGGTGACTGGGAACACCGGGGAGCTGTTTTTT
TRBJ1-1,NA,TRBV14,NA,CASSQEPTLNTEAFF,TGTGCCAGCAGCCAAGAACCGACTCTGAACACTGAAGCTTTCTTT
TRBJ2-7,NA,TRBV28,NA,CASRQTVNYEQYF,TGTGCCAGCAGGCAGACGGTAAACTACGAGCAGTACTTC
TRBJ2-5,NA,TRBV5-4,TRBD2,CASSLVSGGPETQYF,TGTGCCAGCAGCTTGGTCTCGGGAGGGCCGGAGACCCAGTACTTC
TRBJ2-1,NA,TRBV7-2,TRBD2,CASSFGGLAATYNEQFF,TGTGCCAGCAGCTTCGGAGGACTAGCGGCCACCTACAATGAGCAGTTCTTC
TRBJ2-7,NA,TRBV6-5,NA,CASRGTEAYEQYF,TGTGCCAGCAGGGGGACGGAGGCCTACGAGCAGTACTTC
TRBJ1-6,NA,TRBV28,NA,CASSFQGSNSPLHF,TGTGCCAGCAGTTTTCAGGGGAGTAATTCACCCCTCCACTTT
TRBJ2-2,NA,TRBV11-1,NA,CASSRTEINTGELFF,TGTGCCAGCAGCCGGACAGAGATAAACACCGGGGAGCTGTTTTTT
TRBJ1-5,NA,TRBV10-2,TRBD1,CASSAGTGVGKPQHF,TGCGCCAGCAGCGCCGGGACAGGGGTGGGGAAGCCCCAGCATTTT
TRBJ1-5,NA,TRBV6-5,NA,CASRPDRGNQPQHF,TGTGCCAGCAGACCCGACAGAGGCAATCAGCCCCAGCATTTT
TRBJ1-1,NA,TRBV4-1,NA,CASSRPGWRTEAFF,TGCGCCAGCAGCCGCCCGGGATGGCGCACTGAAGCTTTCTTT
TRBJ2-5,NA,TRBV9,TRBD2,CASSRRLAGGETQYF,TGTGCCAGCAGCAGGAGGCTAGCGGGGGGAGAGACCCAGTACTTC
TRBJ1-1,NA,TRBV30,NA,CAWSDLSTEAFF,TGTGCCTGGAGTGACCTTAGCACTGAAGCTTTCTTT
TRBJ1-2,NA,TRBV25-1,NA,CASSVNRANGYTF,TGTGCCAGCAGTGTTAACAGGGCGAATGGCTACACCTTC
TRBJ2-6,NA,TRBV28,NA,CASRLGPTGANVLTF,TGTGCCAGCAGGCTGGGTCCCACTGGGGCCAACGTCCTGACTTTC
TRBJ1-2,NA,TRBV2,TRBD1,CASSGTGGEGYTF,TGTGCCAGCAGTGGCACAGGGGGAGAAGGCTACACCTTC
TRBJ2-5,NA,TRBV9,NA,CASSADSGPIGETQYF,TGTGCCAGCAGCGCCGACAGTGGTCCGATAGGGGAGACCCAGTACTTC
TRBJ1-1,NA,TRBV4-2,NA,CASSQEVAWIGEAFF,TGTGCCAGCAGCCAAGAAGTAGCATGGATAGGTGAAGCTTTCTTT
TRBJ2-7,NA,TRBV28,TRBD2,CASSPGRVSYEQYF,TGTGCCAGCAGCCCCGGGAGGGTCTCCTACGAGCAGTACTTC
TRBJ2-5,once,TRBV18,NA,CASSLRPQETQYF,TGTGCCAGCTCACTTCGCCCCCAAGAGACCCAGTACTTC
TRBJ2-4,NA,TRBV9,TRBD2,CASSGSGGAKNIQYF,TGTGCCAGCAGCGGCAGCGGGGGGGCGAAAAACATTCAGTACTTC
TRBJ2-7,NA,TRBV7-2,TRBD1,CASSRTGGMGEQYF,TGTGCCAGCAGCCGGACAGGGGGCATGGGTGAGCAGTACTTC
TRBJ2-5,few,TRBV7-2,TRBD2,CASSLVSRGGETQYF,TGTGCCAGCAGCTTGGTCTCGCGGGGGGGCGAGACCCAGTACTTC
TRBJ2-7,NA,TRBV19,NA,CASSILGKQQYF,TGTGCCAGTAGTATATTGGGAAAACAGCAGTACTTC